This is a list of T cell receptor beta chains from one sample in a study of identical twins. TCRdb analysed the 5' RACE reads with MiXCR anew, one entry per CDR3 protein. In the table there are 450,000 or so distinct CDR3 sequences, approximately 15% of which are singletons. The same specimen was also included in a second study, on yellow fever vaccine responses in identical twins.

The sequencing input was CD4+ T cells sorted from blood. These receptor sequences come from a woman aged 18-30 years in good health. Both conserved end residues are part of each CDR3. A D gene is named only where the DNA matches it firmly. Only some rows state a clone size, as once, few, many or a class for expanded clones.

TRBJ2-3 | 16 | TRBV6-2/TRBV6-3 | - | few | TGTGCCAGCAGTTACTCGCCTGCGGAGAGCACAGATACGCAGTATTTT | CASSYSPAESTDTQYF
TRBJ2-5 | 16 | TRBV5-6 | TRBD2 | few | TGTGCCAGCAGCATAATAGCGGGAGTAAGAGGAGAGACCCAGTACTTC | CASSIIAGVRGETQYF
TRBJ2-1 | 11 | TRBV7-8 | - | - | TGTGCCAGCAGCTTAGTTGCATATTGGTTCTTC | CASSLVAYWFF
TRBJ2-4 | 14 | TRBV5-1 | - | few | TGCGCCAGCAGACAGGACAGCGACAAAAACATTCAGTACTTC | CASRQDSDKNIQYF
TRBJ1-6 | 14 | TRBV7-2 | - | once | TGTGCCAGCAGCCTCCCGACAGCGAATTCACCCCTCCACTTT | CASSLPTANSPLHF
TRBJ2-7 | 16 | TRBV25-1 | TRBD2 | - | TGTGCCAGCGGGGGGACTAGCGGGGGGCCATCCTACGAGCAGTACTTC | CASGGTSGGPSYEQYF
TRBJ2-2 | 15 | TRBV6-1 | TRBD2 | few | TGTGCCAGCAGTCCCACGGGACTAGCGGGAGGGGAGCTGTTTTTT | CASSPTGLAGGELFF
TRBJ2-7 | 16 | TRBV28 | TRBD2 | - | TGTGCCAGCAGTTCCCCCGTAGCGGGGAGCTACTACGAGCAGTACTTC | CASSSPVAGSYYEQYF
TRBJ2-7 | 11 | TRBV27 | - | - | TGTGCCAACCAGCCTCCCTACGAGCAGTACTTC | CANQPPYEQYF
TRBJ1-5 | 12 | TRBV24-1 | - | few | TGTGCCACCAGTGATTTGGGTCAGCCCCAGCATTTT | CATSDLGQPQHF
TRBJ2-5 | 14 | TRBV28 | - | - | TGTGCCAGCAGTTCCCCGACAGTCCAAGAGACCCAGTACTTC | CASSSPTVQETQYF
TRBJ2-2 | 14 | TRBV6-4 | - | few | TGTGCCAGCAGTGAAGCCCCTACCACCGGGGAGCTGTTTTTT | CASSEAPTTGELFF
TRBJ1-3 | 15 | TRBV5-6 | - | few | TGTGCCAGCAGCTTGAGACCGGCCTCTGGAAACACCATATATTTT | CASSLRPASGNTIYF
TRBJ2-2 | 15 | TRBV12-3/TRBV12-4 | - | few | TGTGCCACCAGTCGCCGGGATTCGAACACCGGGGAGCTGTTTTTT | CATSRRDSNTGELFF
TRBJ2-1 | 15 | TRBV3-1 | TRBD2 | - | TGTGCCAGCAGCCCGGGACTAGCGCTAAACAATGAGCAGTTCTTC | CASSPGLALNNEQFF
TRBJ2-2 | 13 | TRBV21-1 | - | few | TGTGCCAGCTCCGAGGACCGGGCCGGGGAGCTGTTTTTT | CASSEDRAGELFF
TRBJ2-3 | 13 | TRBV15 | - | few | TGTGCCACCAGCAGAGCCTCCCAAGATACGCAGTATTTT | CATSRASQDTQYF
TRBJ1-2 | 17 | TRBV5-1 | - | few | TGCGCCAGCAGCTGGCTAAACTCCGGGAGCTTAGGATTTGGCTACACCTTC | CASSWLNSGSLGFGYTF
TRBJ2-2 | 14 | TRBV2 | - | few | TGTGCCAGCAACTTCGTGACTGGCACCGGGGAGCTGTTTTTT | CASNFVTGTGELFF
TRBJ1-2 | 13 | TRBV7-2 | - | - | TGTGCCAGCAGCCAGAGCCCTAACTATGGCTACACCTTC | CASSQSPNYGYTF
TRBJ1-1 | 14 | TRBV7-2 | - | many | TGTGCCAGCAGCTTAGTTGCAGGGAACACTGAAGCTTTCTTT | CASSLVAGNTEAFF
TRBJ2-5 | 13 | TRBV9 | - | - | TGTGCCAGCAGCCAAGTCGGTGCCGAGACCCAGTACTTC | CASSQVGAETQYF
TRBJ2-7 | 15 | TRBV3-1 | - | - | TGTGCCAGCAGCACGGCCGGGAGCCTCTCCTACGAGCAGTACTTC | CASSTAGSLSYEQYF
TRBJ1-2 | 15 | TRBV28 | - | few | TGTGCCAGCAGTTTCCGTGACAGACCTAACTATGGCTACACCTTC | CASSFRDRPNYGYTF
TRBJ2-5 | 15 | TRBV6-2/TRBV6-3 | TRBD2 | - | TGTGCCAGCAGAGTAGGGACTAGCGGGAAGAAGACCCAGTACTTC | CASRVGTSGKKTQYF
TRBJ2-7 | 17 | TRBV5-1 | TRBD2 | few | TGCGCCAGCAGCTTGGCCGGACTAGCGGGGCCGCCCTACGAGCAGTACTTC | CASSLAGLAGPPYEQYF
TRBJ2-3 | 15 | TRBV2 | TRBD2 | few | TGTGCCAGCAGTGATCGGGGGGGACGCACAGATACGCAGTATTTT | CASSDRGGRTDTQYF
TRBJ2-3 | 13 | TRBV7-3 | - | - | TGTGCCAGCAGCTTACGGACGTTAGATACGCAGTATTTT | CASSLRTLDTQYF
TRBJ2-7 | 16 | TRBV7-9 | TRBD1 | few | TGTGCCAGCAGCTACGGACAGGGTTATCAATTCTACGAGCAGTACTTC | CASSYGQGYQFYEQYF
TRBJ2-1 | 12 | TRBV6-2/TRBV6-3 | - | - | TGTGCCAGCACCCGATACGGGTATGAGCAGTTCTTC | CASTRYGYEQFF
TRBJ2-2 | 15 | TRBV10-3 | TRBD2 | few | TGTGCCATCAGTATGGAGCGGGGTAGCACCGGGGAGCTGTTTTTT | CAISMERGSTGELFF
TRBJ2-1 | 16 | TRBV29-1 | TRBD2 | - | TGCAGCGTTGCCTACGGTGCGGGAGCTTCTTACAATGAGCAGTTCTTC | CSVAYGAGASYNEQFF
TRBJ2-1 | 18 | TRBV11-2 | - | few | TGTGCCAGCAGCTCGCCCTCCCGCGGGGGCAGCTCCTACAATGAGCAGTTCTTC | CASSSPSRGGSSYNEQFF
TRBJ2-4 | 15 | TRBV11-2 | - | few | TGTGCCAGCAGCTTAGTTGCTAGCTTCGACGCCATTCAGTACTTC | CASSLVASFDAIQYF
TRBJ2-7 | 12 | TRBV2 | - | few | TGTGCCAGCAGTGATGGTCCCTACGAGCAGTACTTC | CASSDGPYEQYF
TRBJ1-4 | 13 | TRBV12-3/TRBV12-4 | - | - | TGTGCCAGCAGTTTTAAACCGAATGAAAAACTGTTTTTT | CASSFKPNEKLFF
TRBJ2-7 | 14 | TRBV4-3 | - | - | TGCGCCAGCAGCCAAGTTGTGGGAGGCTTCGAGCAGTACTTC | CASSQVVGGFEQYF
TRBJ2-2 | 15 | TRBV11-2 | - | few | TGTGCCAGCAGCCAGACAGGACCGTTGGGAGGGGAGCTGTTTTTT | CASSQTGPLGGELFF
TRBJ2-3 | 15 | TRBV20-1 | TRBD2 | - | TGCAGTGCTAGAGTACTAGCGGGGGGGCGAGATACGCAGTATTTT | CSARVLAGGRDTQYF
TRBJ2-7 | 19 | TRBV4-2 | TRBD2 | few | TGTGCCAGCACCCCCTTGGCGAGCGGGACCTACTCTCCCTCCTACGAGCAGTACTTC | CASTPLASGTYSPSYEQYF
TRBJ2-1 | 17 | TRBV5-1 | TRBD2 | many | TGCGCCAGCAGCTTTGTGACGGGACTAGCCTCCTACAATGAGCAGTTCTTC | CASSFVTGLASYNEQFF
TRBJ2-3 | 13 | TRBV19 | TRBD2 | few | TGTGCCAGTAGTCCCCCACCGGGGGGTTGGCAGTATTTT | CASSPPPGGWQYF
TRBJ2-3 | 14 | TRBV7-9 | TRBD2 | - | TGTGCCACGAAACTAGCGGGTGTGTCAGATACGCAGTATTTT | CATKLAGVSDTQYF
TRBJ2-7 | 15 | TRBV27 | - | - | TGTGCCAGCAGTTTGGGCGGGACAAACTCCTACGAGCAGTACTTC | CASSLGGTNSYEQYF
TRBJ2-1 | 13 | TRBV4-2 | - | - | TGTGCCAGCAGCCAAGATATACGTGGTGAGCAGTTCTTC | CASSQDIRGEQFF
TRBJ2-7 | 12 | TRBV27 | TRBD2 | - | TGTGCCAGCAGTTTTTTGGGACTAGAGCAGTACTTC | CASSFLGLEQYF
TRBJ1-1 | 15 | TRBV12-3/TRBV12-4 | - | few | TGTGCCAGCACCGCAGGCGGTAGCTTGAACACTGAAGCTTTCTTT | CASTAGGSLNTEAFF
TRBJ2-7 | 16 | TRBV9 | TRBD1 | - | TGTGACAGCAGCGTTTCTTCCGGACAGGGACCTCACGAGCAGTACTTC | CDSSVSSGQGPHEQYF
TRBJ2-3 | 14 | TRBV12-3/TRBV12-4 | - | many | TGTGCCAGCAGAACCCCTGGGGGGCCAGATACGCAGTATTTT | CASRTPGGPDTQYF
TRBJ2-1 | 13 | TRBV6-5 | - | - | TGTGCCAGCAGTTACCCGGGGGCGAATGAGCAGTTCTTC | CASSYPGANEQFF
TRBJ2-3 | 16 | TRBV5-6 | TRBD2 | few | TGTGCCAGCAGCTTGGGGGGCGGGAGGAGGAGAAATACGCAGTATTTT | CASSLGGGRRRNTQYF
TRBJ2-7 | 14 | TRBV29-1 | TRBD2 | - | TGCAGCGGAATGACTAGCGGGAGGAAATCCGAGCAGTACTTC | CSGMTSGRKSEQYF
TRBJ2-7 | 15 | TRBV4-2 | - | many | TGTGCCAGCAGCCAAGACCGGGGGTTCTCCTACGAGCAGTACTTC | CASSQDRGFSYEQYF
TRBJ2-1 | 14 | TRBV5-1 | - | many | TGCGCCAGCAGCTTGTTCACCCTCGGCAATGAGCAGTTCTTC | CASSLFTLGNEQFF
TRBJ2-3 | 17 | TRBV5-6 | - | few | TGTGCCAGCAGCTTGTTTTTGTCCGGGGGCTTCACAGATACGCAGTATTTT | CASSLFLSGGFTDTQYF
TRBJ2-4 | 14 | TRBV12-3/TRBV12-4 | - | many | TGTGCCAGCAGTCTGACTAGAACACCAGACATTCAGTACTTC | CASSLTRTPDIQYF
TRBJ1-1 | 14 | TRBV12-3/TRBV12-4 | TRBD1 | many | TGTGCCAGCAGCCCACAGGGGGCAGGCACTGAAGCTTTCTTT | CASSPQGAGTEAFF
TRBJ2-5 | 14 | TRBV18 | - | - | TGTGCCAGCTCACCACTAGGCGTCCAAGAGACCCAGTACTTC | CASSPLGVQETQYF
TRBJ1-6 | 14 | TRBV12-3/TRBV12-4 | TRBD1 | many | TGTGCCAGCACCCAGGGACAGACTAATTCACCCCTCCACTTT | CASTQGQTNSPLHF
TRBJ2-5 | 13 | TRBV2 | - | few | TGTGCCAGCAGTGGAGAGTACCAAGAGACCCAGTACTTC | CASSGEYQETQYF